The present entry profiles one T cell receptor beta chain with its context. The antigen remains undetermined. Germline lookup yields CDR1 SGHRS and CDR2 YFSETQ. The V end lost 5 bases, the J end lost 2 bases, and 13 bases lay between the germline ends. This CDR3 spans 14 amino acids. The data originate from a study of T cell responses to AZD1222 COVID-19 vaccine. Regarding the study as a whole: Repertoire collection took place solely once the T cell response had peaked. It should be noted that donors were predominantly white British and more often female, and clonal diversity was possibly underestimated.

Produced via immunoSEQ multiplex PCR; TCRdb's table is partial and in-frame only. The data show 45,000 to 65,000 clones, approximately 89% seen once. The sample was peripheral blood, taken on day 0 of AZD1222 vaccination. This clonotype was obtained from an adult in good health. This rearrangement joins TRBV5-1 to TRBJ2-5; tentatively, D is TRBD2 (5 bases). The CDR3 loop is CASSNSRGQETQYF. For the CDR3, the DNA is TGCGCCAGCAGTAATTCTAGAGGGCAAGAGACCCAGTACTTC.